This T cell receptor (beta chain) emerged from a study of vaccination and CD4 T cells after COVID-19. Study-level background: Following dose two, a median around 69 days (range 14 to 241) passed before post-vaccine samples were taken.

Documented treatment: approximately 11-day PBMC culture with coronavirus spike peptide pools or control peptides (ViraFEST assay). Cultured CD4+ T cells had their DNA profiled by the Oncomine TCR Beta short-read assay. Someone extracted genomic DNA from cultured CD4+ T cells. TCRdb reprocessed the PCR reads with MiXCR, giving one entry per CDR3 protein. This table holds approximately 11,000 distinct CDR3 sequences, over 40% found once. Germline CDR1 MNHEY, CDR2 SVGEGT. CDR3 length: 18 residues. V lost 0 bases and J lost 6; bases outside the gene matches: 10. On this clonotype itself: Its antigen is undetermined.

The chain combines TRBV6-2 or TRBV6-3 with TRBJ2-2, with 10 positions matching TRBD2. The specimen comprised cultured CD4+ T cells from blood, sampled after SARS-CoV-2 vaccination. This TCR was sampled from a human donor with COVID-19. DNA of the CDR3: TGTGCCAGCAGTTACTCCGAAGCGGGGGGGCTAGACGCCGGGGAGCTGTTTTTT. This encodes CASSYSEAGGLDAGELFF.